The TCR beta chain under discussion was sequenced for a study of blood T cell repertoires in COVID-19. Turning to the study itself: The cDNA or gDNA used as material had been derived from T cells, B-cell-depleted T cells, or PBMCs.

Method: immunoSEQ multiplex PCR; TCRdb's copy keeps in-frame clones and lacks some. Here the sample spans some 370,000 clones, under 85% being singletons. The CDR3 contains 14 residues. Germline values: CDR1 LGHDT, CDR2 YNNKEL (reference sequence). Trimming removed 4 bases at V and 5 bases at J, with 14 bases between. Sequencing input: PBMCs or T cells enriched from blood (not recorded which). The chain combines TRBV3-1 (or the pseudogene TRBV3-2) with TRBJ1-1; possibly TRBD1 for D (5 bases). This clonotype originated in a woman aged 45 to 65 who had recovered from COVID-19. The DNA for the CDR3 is TGTGCCAGCAGCCCGACGAGTAGGGGTACTGAAGCTTTCTTT. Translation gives CASSPTSRGTEAFF.